The 26 T cell receptor beta chains given below trace back to one sample, sequenced in a study of T-cell reconstitution after alpha-beta-depleted transplantation in children (TCRdb year 2016). In light of the paper, this sample's treatment or condition label describes: allogeneic hematopoietic cell transplantation with graft depleted of TCRalphabeta T cells and CD19 B cells. Library construction relied on PCR. These reads were obtained on an Illumina HiSeq 2500. TCR libraries were prepared with molecular barcoding, using unique molecular identifiers to normalize TCRbeta repertoire quantification. TCRdb passed the public sequencing reads through fastp at Q25 and MiXCR, retaining productive beta sequences. Each entry is one CDR3 protein sequence, shown with its most common DNA and genes. This sample gives under 450,000 distinct CDR3 sequences in total; around 15% of them show up just once. The ten largest account for 25% to 30% of the sample.

The source was PBMCs, mostly from graft donor cells, collected 360 days after TCRalphabeta/CD19-depleted stem cell transplant. These receptors were collected from a boy younger than two who had a stem cell transplant for Wiskott-Aldrich syndrome, so the T cells may come from the graft donor.

The rearrangement links TRBV7-9 to TRBJ2-3; D is uncertain. The germline V gene has CDR1 SEHNR and CDR2 FQNEAQ (reference sequence). Trimming stripped 1 base from V and 0 bases from J, with 8 bases between. CDR3 length equals 15 residues. The CDR3 reads CASSLGATSTDTQYF. Written as DNA, the CDR3 is TGTGCCAGCAGCTTAGGGGCGACAAGCACAGATACGCAGTATTTT.

V and J are TRBV4-1 and TRBJ1-2; 7 nucleotides align to TRBD1. CDR3 length: 15 amino acids. CDR1 MGHRA and CDR2 YSYEKL come from the germline V gene. The V segment lost 1 base and the J segment 4 bases; nucleotides outside the gene matches: 6. The CDR3 DNA reads TGCGCCAGCAGCCAAGTCGGGCAGGGGGGCTATGGCTACACCTTC. This codes for CASSQVGQGGYGYTF.

This clonotype came up a few times. The rearrangement uses TRBV5-6 and TRBJ2-7; TRBD1 matches 8 bases. This CDR3 region has 15 residues. V lost 4 bases, J lost 3 bases, and 9 bases stayed unmatched. CDR1 and CDR2 from the germline V gene are SGHDT and YYEEEE. The DNA of the CDR3 is TGTGCCAGCAGCCCCTTGGGGACAGGCCTCTACGAGCAGTACTTC. Translated: CASSPLGTGLYEQYF.

This sequence joins TRBV12-3 or TRBV12-4 and TRBJ1-2; D may be TRBD1 (5 bases). V lost 3 bases and J lost 3, with 8 bases in between. The CDR3 totals 13 residues. The chain's CDR3 is CASSFQGDYGYTF. The CDR3 DNA reads as TGTGCCAGCAGTTTTCAGGGCGACTATGGCTACACCTTC.

This clonotype showed up just a few times. The rearrangement links TRBV18 to TRBJ2-7; D ambiguous. V was pared by 3 bases and J by 0 bases, with 6 bases between. Germline-derived CDR1 and CDR2 are KGHSH and LQKENI. The CDR3 loop spans 13 amino acids. The CDR3 protein is CASSPFPSYEQYF. In DNA form, the CDR3 reads TGTGCCAGCTCACCTTTCCCCTCCTACGAGCAGTACTTC.

The chain has TRBV6-5 and TRBJ2-7; 10 nucleotides agree with TRBD2. This CDR3 is 19 amino acids long. V was pared by 0 bases and J by 4 bases, with 15 bases of the junction left unmatched. Per germline, CDR1 MNHEY and CDR2 SVGAGI. CDR3: CASSYSNPSGSYRGYEQYF. In nucleotides, the CDR3 is TGTGCCAGCAGTTACTCGAACCCTAGCGGGAGCTATCGGGGTTACGAGCAGTACTTC.

The table lists this clonotype with a few counts. V and J are TRBV7-2 and TRBJ2-5, with 8 bases that match TRBD2. CDR1 is SGHTA and CDR2 is FQGNSA in the germline V gene. The V segment lost 6 bases and the J segment 8 bases; nucleotides outside the gene matches: 14. This CDR3 has 15 amino acids. The CDR3 is CASRSTGLVRGTQYF. CDR3 DNA sequence: TGTGCCAGCAGGTCTACGGGACTAGTTAGGGGCACCCAGTACTTC.

The rearrangement links TRBV5-1 to TRBJ2-7; 11 nucleotides align to TRBD2. V gave up 5 bases and J gave up 0 bases; unmatched junction bases: 4. CDR3 length equals 15 residues. Looked up from germline, CDR1 is SGHRS and CDR2 is YFSETQ. CDR3 sequence: CASRSTSGSSYEQYF. The CDR3 nucleotides read TGCGCCAGCAGATCTACTAGCGGGAGCTCCTACGAGCAGTACTTC.

This clonotype has a handful of counts. The chain links TRBV7-2 to TRBJ2-7; D uncertain. Trimming stripped 3 bases from V and 5 bases from J, with 14 bases between. Per germline, CDR1 SGHTA and CDR2 FQGNSA. The CDR3 contains 14 residues. The CDR3 region has the DNA TGTGCCAGCAGCTTCAGCGTTCGGAGTCACGAGCAGTACTTC. It codes for CASSFSVRSHEQYF.

The chain links TRBV27 to TRBJ2-1; TRBD2 matches at 9 bases. CDR1 is MNHEY and CDR2 is SMNVEV in the germline V gene (reference sequence). This CDR3 region has 18 residues. The V and J ends lost 5 bases and 5 bases, in that order; junction bases with no gene match: 16. CDR3 amino acids: CASSRASFGGRADNEQFF. The CDR3 DNA reads TGTGCCAGCAGTCGGGCGTCGTTTGGCGGGAGGGCCGACAATGAGCAGTTCTTC.

This clonotype occurred many times. The chain uses TRBV12-3 or TRBV12-4 and TRBJ2-3; the D is unclear. The CDR3 is made up of 14 amino acids. V shed 3 bases and J shed 0 bases, with 7 bases lying between them. The CDR3, as DNA: TGTGCCAGCAGTTTCTCTGCTAGCACAGATACGCAGTATTTT. Protein: CASSFSASTDTQYF.

This clonotype has just a few counts. The genes are TRBV6-1 and TRBJ2-7; D not resolved. The CDR3 runs 13 residues. Germline loops: CDR1 MNHNS, CDR2 SASEGT. V was trimmed by 5 bases and J by 3 bases, leaving 11 bases between them. The CDR3 coding sequence is TGTGCCAGCAGTTCCATACCCCTCTACGAGCAGTACTTC. Its protein is CASSSIPLYEQYF.

This clonotype was recorded a few times. The rearrangement joins TRBV9 to TRBJ2-2, with D maybe TRBD2 (7 bases). This CDR3 has 15 amino acids. From germline, CDR1 is SGDLS and CDR2 YYNGEE. Trimming stripped 0 bases from V and 7 bases from J, with 13 bases between. CDR3 sequence: CASSVGGGADGELFF. DNA for the CDR3: TGTGCCAGCAGCGTAGGAGGGGGGGCCGACGGGGAGCTGTTTTTT.

The rearrangement uses TRBV12-3 or TRBV12-4 and TRBJ2-1; D perhaps matches TRBD2 (5 bases). The germline V and J ends were trimmed by 4 bases and 7 bases, with 17 bases remaining between them. The CDR3 consists of 15 residues. This CDR3 is CASSSSEAWRNEQFF. In DNA form, the CDR3 reads TGTGCCAGCAGTTCCTCGGAGGCCTGGAGGAATGAGCAGTTCTTC.

This clonotype has only a few counts. The chain has TRBV5-5 and TRBJ1-6; a possible D gene is TRBD1 (5 bases). Germline-derived CDR1 and CDR2 are SGHKS and YYEKEE (reference sequence). V was shortened by 1 base and J by 9 bases, with 8 bases between the two germline ends. CDR3 size: 13 residues. The CDR3 nucleotides read TGTGCCAGCAGCTTGATGGGGACTTCACCCCTCCACTTT. Encoded protein: CASSLMGTSPLHF.

The rearrangement joins TRBV6-5 to TRBJ2-2; D is possibly TRBD1 (6 bases). This CDR3 comprises 15 residues. Germline CDR1 reads MNHEY; CDR2 reads SVGAGI. V lost 7 bases, J lost 4 bases, and 16 bases lay in between. CDR3 nucleotide sequence: TGTGCCAGCAAGAGCCAGGGGACGATCACCGGGGAGCTGTTTTTT. This codes for CASKSQGTITGELFF.

This clonotype appeared a single time. The V call is TRBV5-1, the J call TRBJ2-5; unclear D gene. There are 13 residues in the CDR3. V was cut by 4 bases and J by 5 bases, with 12 bases left in between. Germline CDR1 and CDR2: SGHRS and YFSETQ. CDR3 sequence reads: CASSGWGWETQYF. The CDR3 nucleotides are TGCGCCAGCAGCGGATGGGGTTGGGAGACCCAGTACTTC. The full variable domain, rest sourced from reference TRBV5-1 and TRBJ2-5, is KAGVTQTPRYLIKTRGQQVTLSCSPISGHRSVSWYQQTPGQGLQFLFEYFSETQRNKGNFPGRFSGRQFSNSRSEMNVSTLELGDSALYLCASSGWGWETQYFGPGTRLLVL.

This clonotype showed up many times. One end of the junction varies from germline; a read error may be responsible. The chain is built from TRBV5-1 and TRBJ2-3; the D is unclear. Germline CDR1 reads SGHRS; CDR2 reads YFSETQ. The CDR3 is 13 residues long. CDR3 DNA sequence: TGTGCCAGCAGTTTAGGCCTTCCAGATACGCAGTATTTT. Protein: CASSLGLPDTQYF.

The sample holds a few counts of this clonotype. The CDR3 DNA reads as TGTGCCAGCAGCTCCCGGGACAGGGGTACTGAAGCTTTCTTT. Encoded protein: CASSSRDRGTEAFF. V gene TRBV7-8 combines with J gene TRBJ1-1; 10 nucleotides match TRBD1. The CDR3 has 14 residues. Germline-derived CDR1 and CDR2 are SGHVS and FQNEAQ. J lost 5 bases, V lost 4 bases, and 4 bases had no gene match.

V and J are TRBV4-1 and TRBJ2-1, with a tentative D call TRBD2 (7 bases). Germline V CDR1 and CDR2: MGHRA, YSYEKL. This CDR3 region has 17 residues. Trimming removed 1 base from V and 7 bases from J, with 20 bases in between. This CDR3 reads CASSQAPKGGAKNEQFF. The CDR3 DNA sequence: TGCGCCAGCAGCCAAGCCCCAAAGGGGGGGGCCAAGAATGAGCAGTTCTTC.

The chain couples TRBV5-1 to TRBJ2-5; 8 positions match TRBD2. The CDR3 is made up of 14 amino acids. The V gene end was trimmed by 4 bases and the J gene end by 5 bases; junction bases not matched to a gene: 7. Germline CDR1 is SGHRS and CDR2 is YFSETQ. This CDR3 reads CASSAGRARETQYF. DNA for the CDR3: TGCGCCAGCAGCGCCGGGAGGGCCAGGGAGACCCAGTACTTC.

The rearrangement uses TRBV28 and TRBJ1-5; possibly TRBD1 for D (6 bases). The V gene's germline CDR1 is MDHEN and CDR2 SYDVKM. This CDR3 has 15 amino acids. The V end was cut by 3 bases, the J end by 2 bases, with 11 bases between. The CDR3 region is CASSFPGQRNQPQHF. CDR3 in DNA: TGTGCCAGCAGTTTTCCTGGACAGCGCAATCAGCCCCAGCATTTT.

The chain is built from TRBV6-2 or TRBV6-3 and TRBJ2-2; tentative D call: TRBD2 (6 bases). Germline V gene sequence: CDR1 MNHEY, CDR2 SVGEGT. Between the trimmed V and J ends, which lost 2 bases and 7 bases, there was a span of 8 bases. The length of the CDR3 is 13 residues. The CDR3 DNA reads TGTGCCAGCAGTTACCGGAGGGTCGGGGAGCTGTTTTTT. The encoded protein is CASSYRRVGELFF.

DNA for the CDR3: TGCAGCGTTGAAGATCGTTTCATTGAAGCTTTCTTT. Encoded protein: CSVEDRFIEAFF. The genes are TRBV29-1 and TRBJ1-1; D is undetermined. Germline V lookup: CDR1 SQVTM, CDR2 ANQGSEA. The CDR3 sequence is 12 residues long. Trimming removed 0 bases at V and 7 bases at J, with 9 bases between. Full variable domain (outside the CDR3, taken from reference TRBV29-1 and TRBJ1-1): SAVISQKPSRDICQRGTSLTIQCQVDSQVTMMFWYRQQPGQSLTLIATANQGSEATYESGFVIDKFPISRPNLTFSTLTVSNMSPEDSSIYLCSVEDRFIEAFFGQGTRLTVV.

J is TRBJ2-1 and V is TRBV4-1, with 9 nucleotides matching TRBD2. Unmatched junction bases numbered 8, after V lost 5 bases and J lost 3 bases. CDR1 MGHRA and CDR2 YSYEKL come from the germline V gene. The CDR3 runs to 16 residues. The CDR3 DNA reads as TGCGCCAGCAGCGCTACGACTAGCGGAATCTACAATGAGCAGTTCTTC. It is translated as CASSATTSGIYNEQFF.

This clonotype has just a few counts. The J gene is TRBJ2-7, the V gene TRBV7-2; the D is unclear. CDR3 length equals 13 residues. Germline V gives CDR1 SGHTA, CDR2 FQGNSA. Deletions cut 4 bases from V and 6 bases from J, with 13 bases between. This CDR3 reads CASSWKRPPEQYF. Here the CDR3 DNA reads TGTGCCAGCAGCTGGAAAAGGCCGCCCGAGCAGTACTTC.